A selection of T cell receptor beta chains follows, all from one sample in a study of beta chain features in type 1 diabetes. TCRdb's table, derived via immunoSEQ multiplex PCR, lists solely in-frame clones and lacks some. The data hold about 620,000 clones, with about 16% observed a single time. The sample consisted of naive CD4+ T cells from blood. The receptors were sampled from a man aged 18 to 29 in good health. The CDR3 runs from the conserved cysteine through the conserved F or W. A D gene is named only where the DNA matches it firmly. Clone size is stated in some rows and not others, as once, few, many or a class when expanded.

clone size: few
V gene: TRBV28
J gene: TRBJ2-3
D gene: -
CDR3 protein: CASSSPIGTQYF
CDR3 DNA: TGTGCCAGCAGTTCCCCCATCGGTACGCAGTATTTT

clone size: -
V gene: TRBV2
J gene: TRBJ2-5
D gene: -
CDR3 protein: CASSVQGRSETQYF
CDR3 DNA: TGTGCCAGCAGTGTACAGGGAAGGTCAGAGACCCAGTACTTC

clone size: -
V gene: TRBV28
J gene: TRBJ2-3
D gene: TRBD2
CDR3 protein: CASSSPGLAGGISTDTQYF
CDR3 DNA: TGTGCCAGCAGTTCCCCAGGACTAGCGGGGGGGATAAGCACAGATACGCAGTATTTT

clone size: -
V gene: TRBV27
J gene: TRBJ1-2
D gene: TRBD1
CDR3 protein: CASSARGQSFPGANYGYTF
CDR3 DNA: TGTGCCAGCAGTGCCAGGGGACAGTCCTTCCCCGGGGCCAACTATGGCTACACCTTC

clone size: few
V gene: TRBV29-1
J gene: TRBJ2-2
D gene: -
CDR3 protein: CSVVTGSFANTGELFF
CDR3 DNA: TGCAGCGTTGTAACAGGGTCCTTCGCGAACACCGGGGAGCTGTTTTTT

clone size: few
V gene: TRBV5-6
J gene: TRBJ2-7
D gene: -
CDR3 protein: CASSLWGSGAISYEQYF
CDR3 DNA: TGTGCCAGCAGCTTGTGGGGTTCAGGGGCTATCTCCTACGAGCAGTACTTC

clone size: -
V gene: TRBV5-4
J gene: TRBJ2-7
D gene: -
CDR3 protein: CASSLGTGPTYEQYF
CDR3 DNA: TGTGCCAGCAGCTTGGGGACGGGACCCACCTACGAGCAGTACTTC

clone size: few
V gene: TRBV9
J gene: TRBJ2-2
D gene: TRBD2
CDR3 protein: CASSAGTTNTGELFF
CDR3 DNA: TGTGCCAGCAGCGCCGGGACTACGAACACCGGGGAGCTGTTTTTT

clone size: few
V gene: TRBV7-2
J gene: TRBJ2-2
D gene: TRBD1
CDR3 protein: CASSLWGQPNTGELFF
CDR3 DNA: TGTGCCAGCAGCTTATGGGGACAGCCAAACACCGGGGAGCTGTTTTTT

clone size: few
V gene: TRBV4-2
J gene: TRBJ2-7
D gene: -
CDR3 protein: CASSQEGNRQSSYEQYF
CDR3 DNA: TGTGCCAGCAGCCAAGAAGGGAATCGACAGAGCTCCTACGAGCAGTACTTC

clone size: few
V gene: TRBV28
J gene: TRBJ2-7
D gene: TRBD2
CDR3 protein: CASSLSLAGAREQYF
CDR3 DNA: TGTGCCAGCAGTTTATCCCTAGCGGGAGCTCGAGAGCAGTACTTC

clone size: -
V gene: TRBV30
J gene: TRBJ1-2
D gene: -
CDR3 protein: CAWAQLGYGYTF
CDR3 DNA: TGTGCCTGGGCGCAACTAGGGTATGGCTACACCTTC

clone size: few
V gene: TRBV5-1
J gene: TRBJ1-2
D gene: -
CDR3 protein: CASSRDNYGYTF
CDR3 DNA: TGCGCCAGCAGCCGGGACAACTATGGCTACACCTTC

clone size: few
V gene: TRBV4-1
J gene: TRBJ2-5
D gene: -
CDR3 protein: CASSQAGETQYF
CDR3 DNA: TGCGCCAGCAGCCAAGCAGGGGAGACCCAGTACTTC

clone size: few
V gene: TRBV19
J gene: TRBJ1-1
D gene: TRBD1
CDR3 protein: CASTRTLDRANTEAFF
CDR3 DNA: TGTGCCAGTACTCGGACTCTGGACAGGGCTAACACTGAAGCTTTCTTT

clone size: -
V gene: TRBV5-1
J gene: TRBJ1-1
D gene: TRBD1
CDR3 protein: CASSLDRSSEAFF
CDR3 DNA: TGCGCCAGCAGCCTGGACAGGTCGTCTGAAGCTTTCTTT

clone size: few
V gene: TRBV29-1
J gene: TRBJ2-7
D gene: -
CDR3 protein: CSVGSATYEQYF
CDR3 DNA: TGCAGCGTTGGATCGGCCACCTACGAGCAGTACTTC

clone size: few
V gene: TRBV9
J gene: TRBJ2-1
D gene: TRBD2
CDR3 protein: CASSPTSGGREQFF
CDR3 DNA: TGTGCCAGCAGTCCTACTAGCGGGGGCCGCGAGCAGTTCTTC

clone size: -
V gene: TRBV28
J gene: TRBJ1-5
D gene: -
CDR3 protein: CASSRFSYSNQPQHF
CDR3 DNA: TGTGCCAGCAGTCGCTTTAGTTATAGCAATCAGCCCCAGCATTTT

clone size: -
V gene: TRBV6-1
J gene: TRBJ2-2
D gene: -
CDR3 protein: CASGETLRPGELFF
CDR3 DNA: TGTGCCAGCGGGGAGACACTGAGGCCCGGGGAGCTGTTTTTT

clone size: -
V gene: TRBV29-1
J gene: TRBJ1-2
D gene: TRBD1
CDR3 protein: CSGGQATNYGYTF
CDR3 DNA: TGCAGCGGGGGACAGGCTACTAACTATGGCTACACCTTC

clone size: -
V gene: TRBV4-2
J gene: TRBJ1-1
D gene: -
CDR3 protein: CASSLRGETEAFF
CDR3 DNA: TGTGCCAGCAGCCTCCGGGGGGAGACTGAAGCTTTCTTT

clone size: few
V gene: TRBV30
J gene: TRBJ1-3
D gene: -
CDR3 protein: CAWSGGSGNTIYF
CDR3 DNA: TGTGCCTGGAGTGGGGGTTCTGGAAACACCATATATTTT

clone size: -
V gene: TRBV7-3
J gene: TRBJ2-1
D gene: -
CDR3 protein: CASSLTGTPSYNEQFF
CDR3 DNA: TGTGCCAGCAGCTTAACCGGGACTCCCTCCTACAATGAGCAGTTCTTC

clone size: -
V gene: TRBV5-4
J gene: TRBJ1-2
D gene: TRBD1
CDR3 protein: CASSFPRTGNYGYTF
CDR3 DNA: TGTGCCAGCAGCTTCCCGCGGACAGGGAATTATGGCTACACCTTC

clone size: few
V gene: TRBV25-1
J gene: TRBJ2-5
D gene: -
CDR3 protein: CASSEEREQYF
CDR3 DNA: TGTGCCAGCAGTGAAGAGAGAGAGCAGTACTTC

clone size: -
V gene: TRBV9
J gene: TRBJ2-1
D gene: TRBD2
CDR3 protein: CASSVRLAGDDEQFF
CDR3 DNA: TGTGCCAGCAGCGTAAGGCTAGCGGGGGACGATGAGCAGTTCTTC

clone size: -
V gene: TRBV11-1
J gene: TRBJ2-7
D gene: -
CDR3 protein: CASSRGHPYEQYF
CDR3 DNA: TGTGCCAGCAGCCGGGGACACCCCTACGAGCAGTACTTC

clone size: few
V gene: TRBV2
J gene: TRBJ2-7
D gene: -
CDR3 protein: CASRADSYEQYF
CDR3 DNA: TGTGCCAGCAGAGCCGACAGCTACGAGCAGTACTTC

clone size: many
V gene: TRBV7-9
J gene: TRBJ2-4
D gene: TRBD1
CDR3 protein: CASSLPGQGNIQYF
CDR3 DNA: TGTGCCAGCAGCTTACCCGGACAGGGAAACATTCAGTACTTC

clone size: few
V gene: TRBV6-6
J gene: TRBJ2-7
D gene: -
CDR3 protein: CASSYRGATTYGQYF
CDR3 DNA: TGTGCCAGCAGTTACAGGGGAGCCACTACTTACGGGCAGTACTTC

clone size: few
V gene: TRBV5-4
J gene: TRBJ1-6
D gene: -
CDR3 protein: CASSRPGTDNSPLHF
CDR3 DNA: TGTGCCAGCAGCCGCCCTGGGACGGATAATTCACCCCTCCACTTT

clone size: -
V gene: TRBV6-5
J gene: TRBJ2-2
D gene: -
CDR3 protein: CASSRASNTGELFF
CDR3 DNA: TGTGCCAGCAGTCGGGCCTCAAACACCGGGGAGCTGTTTTTT

clone size: few
V gene: TRBV7-9
J gene: TRBJ2-1
D gene: TRBD2
CDR3 protein: CASSSGLAGSSSYNEQFF
CDR3 DNA: TGTGCCAGCAGCTCAGGACTAGCGGGGTCGAGCTCCTACAATGAGCAGTTCTTC

clone size: few
V gene: TRBV7-2
J gene: TRBJ2-7
D gene: TRBD1
CDR3 protein: CASRGGTGSYEQYF
CDR3 DNA: TGTGCCAGCAGAGGGGGGACAGGTTCCTACGAGCAGTACTTC

clone size: few
V gene: TRBV7-9
J gene: TRBJ1-6
D gene: -
CDR3 protein: CASSLEGPRHSPLHF
CDR3 DNA: TGTGCCAGCAGCTTAGAGGGCCCGCGGCATTCACCCCTCCACTTT

clone size: few
V gene: TRBV27
J gene: TRBJ2-3
D gene: TRBD1
CDR3 protein: CASSPDRGFSIMDTQYF
CDR3 DNA: TGTGCCAGCAGTCCCGACAGGGGCTTTAGTATTATGGATACGCAGTATTTT

clone size: -
V gene: TRBV7-9
J gene: TRBJ2-3
D gene: TRBD1
CDR3 protein: CASSRPGQGDTQYF
CDR3 DNA: TGTGCCAGCAGCAGACCGGGACAGGGCGATACGCAGTATTTT

clone size: few
V gene: TRBV15
J gene: TRBJ1-2
D gene: -
CDR3 protein: CATGGSPNYGYTF
CDR3 DNA: TGTGCCACCGGAGGGTCCCCTAACTATGGCTACACCTTC

clone size: few
V gene: TRBV6-5
J gene: TRBJ2-5
D gene: TRBD1
CDR3 protein: CASRRTGQETQYF
CDR3 DNA: TGTGCCAGCAGGAGGACAGGCCAAGAGACCCAGTACTTC